This TCR beta chain was captured in a study of blood T cells in healthy people across ages. Peripheral blood from each donor was collected in a volume of 8 to 10 milliliters. Notes on the study in general: Estimates of diversity drawn from one million T cells were considered underestimates. TCR beta diversity tracked closely with naive T cell percentage.

This CDR3 has 14 residues. V shed 4 bases and J 4 bases; nucleotides not matched to a gene: 5. Germline CDR1 MNHEY, CDR2 SVGEGT. The second PCR ran roughly 6 to 12 cycles with a sample-barcoded 5' primer and J-beta primers. Sequencing of every sample gave 2.5 million or more CDR3-containing paired-end reads. TCRdb re-analysed the 5' RACE reads in MiXCR, keeping a single row per CDR3 protein. The sample includes some 710,000 distinct CDR3 sequences, 20% to 25% of them seen just once. In its sample, this clonotype was seen a few times. The antigen remains undetermined. The source is a man in his sixties or seventies in good health. The V call is TRBV6-2 or TRBV6-3, the J call TRBJ2-7, with TRBD2 matching over 9 bases. The sample was blood. CDR3 protein: CASSSAGGPYEQYV. DNA of the CDR3: TGTGCCAGCAGTTCGGCGGGAGGGCCTTACGAGCAGTACGTC.